These 17 T cell receptor beta chains were sequenced from one sample in a study of blood T cells in healthy people across ages. A second PCR of 7 to 11 cycles used a sample-barcoded 5' primer and a J-beta primer mix. In TCRdb, the 5' RACE reads were re-called with MiXCR into one record per CDR3 protein. The table lists roughly 1.5 million distinct CDR3 sequences, approximately 42% of them singletons. The source material was blood. The origin of the receptors is a woman aged 18-35 years in good health.

This clonotype was observed a handful of times. This chain joins TRBV27 and TRBJ2-1; TRBD2 agrees at 7 bases. The trim removed 2 bases at V and 9 bases at J, leaving 10 bases unmatched. The CDR3 is made up of 15 amino acids. The germline V gene encodes CDR1 MNHEY and CDR2 SMNVEV (reference sequence). The CDR3 region is CASSLGLAALIEQFF. Here the CDR3 DNA reads TGTGCCAGCAGTTTAGGGCTAGCGGCCCTTATTGAGCAGTTCTTC.

In its sample, this clonotype was seen many times. The V and J genes are TRBV27 and TRBJ2-7; D assignment may be TRBD1 or TRBD2 (5 bases each). This CDR3 spans 14 amino acids. Trimming removed 0 bases at V and 2 bases at J, with 8 bases between. The germline V gene encodes CDR1 MNHEY and CDR2 SMNVEV (reference sequence). In DNA form, the CDR3 reads TGTGCCAGCAGTTTATCGAGGGGAACCTACGAGCAGTACTTC. Translating it yields CASSLSRGTYEQYF.

This clonotype was detected a few times. The chain couples TRBV11-2 to TRBJ1-1; the D is unclear. The CDR3 loop spans 17 amino acids. CDR1 and CDR2 from the germline V gene are SGHAT and FQNNGV. V lost 1 base to trimming and J lost 0 bases, with 15 bases between them. The CDR3: CASSLAGGVHLNTEAFF. CDR3 coding DNA: TGTGCCAGCAGCTTAGCGGGAGGAGTACACCTGAACACTGAAGCTTTCTTT. Looking up the rest from reference TRBV11-2 and TRBJ1-1 gives the full variable domain: EAGVAQSPRYKIIEKRQSVAFWCNPISGHATLYWYQQILGQGPKLLIQFQNNGVVDDSQLPKDRFSAERLKGVDSTLKIQPAKLEDSAVYLCASSLAGGVHLNTEAFFGQGTRLTVV.

This clonotype was recorded a few times. The chain combines TRBV4-3 with TRBJ2-1; D could derive from TRBD1 or TRBD2 (6 bases each). The CDR3 is 16 residues long. The V gene's germline CDR1 is LGHNA and CDR2 YSLEER. V lost 1 base and J lost 4, with 14 bases in between. CDR3 DNA: TGCGCCAGCAGCCAAGTCGCAGGGGCGGGGTACAATGAGCAGTTCTTC. This sequence encodes CASSQVAGAGYNEQFF.

Concerning this clonotype: The junction shows a germline mismatch at one end, possibly a read error. This rearrangement joins TRBV27 to TRBJ2-5; the D gene is possibly TRBD2 (6 bases). This CDR3 is 15 amino acids long. Per germline, CDR1 MNHEY and CDR2 SMNVEV (reference sequence). The CDR3 DNA reads TGTGCCGGCAGTTTATTCGGGGACTACCAAGAGACCCAGTACTTC. Protein product: CAGSLFGDYQETQYF.

The rearrangement joins TRBV7-9 to TRBJ2-3, with D possibly TRBD2 on 6 matching bases. The CDR3 sequence is 15 residues long. Germline lookup yields CDR1 SEHNR and CDR2 FQNEAQ (reference sequence). V was cut by 5 bases and J by 4 bases, with 16 bases left in between. The DNA of the CDR3 is TGTGCCAGCAGCGGCTGGGGCGGGGACCCAGATACGCAGTATTTT. This translates into CASSGWGGDPDTQYF.

The chain has TRBV7-8 and TRBJ1-3; D not resolved. Trimming stripped 7 bases from V and 0 bases from J, with 7 bases between. The CDR3 has 13 amino acids. CDR1 is SGHVS and CDR2 is FQNEAQ in the germline V gene. CDR3 nucleotide sequence: TGTGCCAGCATGCGAGACTCTGGAAACACCATATATTTT. Encoded protein: CASMRDSGNTIYF. Filled out from reference TRBV7-8 and TRBJ1-3, the complete variable domain reads GAGVSQSPRYKVAKRGQDVALRCDPISGHVSLFWYQQALGQGPEFLTYFQNEAQLDKSGLPSDRFFAERPEGSVSTLKIQRTQQEDSAVYLCASMRDSGNTIYFGEGSWLTVV.

This clonotype was seen a few times. The CDR3 DNA reads as TGCAGTGCTACTAAAGACGGACGCACAGATACGCAGTATTTT. Its translation: CSATKDGRTDTQYF. The chain links TRBV20-1 to TRBJ2-3; D not certain. The CDR3 sequence is 14 residues long. Germline lookup yields CDR1 DFQATT and CDR2 SNEGSKA (reference sequence). Deletions cut 4 bases from V and 1 base from J, with 12 bases between.

The chain has TRBV6-2 or TRBV6-3 and TRBJ2-5; the match to TRBD2 covers 13 bases. Germline V gives CDR1 MNHEY, CDR2 SVGEGT. The CDR3 sequence is 16 residues long. V lost 2 bases to trimming and J lost 11 bases; unmatched junction nucleotides: 11. The CDR3 loop is CASSYRTSGSLREQYF. Written as DNA, the CDR3 is TGTGCCAGCAGTTACAGGACTAGCGGGAGCTTGAGAGAGCAGTACTTC.

In this sample, this clonotype turned up many times. The chain is built from TRBV2 and TRBJ2-5; D might be TRBD2 (5 bases). The CDR3 spans 14 residues. Germline V gene sequence: CDR1 SNHLY, CDR2 FYNNEI. Deletions cut 2 bases from V and 3 bases from J, with 10 bases between. The CDR3, as DNA: TGTGCCAGCAGTGAATATGCGGGTAAAGAGACCCAGTACTTC. Translation: CASSEYAGKETQYF.

This chain connects TRBV7-2 to TRBJ1-1, with TRBD1 identical over 7 bases. The V segment lost 4 bases and the J segment 4 bases; nucleotides outside the gene matches: 6. There are 14 residues in the CDR3. Per the germline V gene, CDR1 is SGHTA and CDR2 is FQGNSA. CDR3 nucleotides: TGTGCCAGCAGCTACCAGGGGGGGACCACTGAAGCTTTCTTT. The encoded protein is CASSYQGGTTEAFF.

V is TRBV7-9 and J is TRBJ2-5; unclear D gene. Trimming removed 5 bases from V and 3 bases from J, with 10 bases in between. Germline V gives CDR1 SEHNR, CDR2 FQNEAQ (reference sequence). This CDR3 has 13 amino acids. The CDR3 sequence is CASSVIGKETQYF. The CDR3 DNA is TGTGCCAGCAGCGTGATCGGAAAAGAGACCCAGTACTTC.

The V and J genes are TRBV20-1 and TRBJ2-7, with D perhaps matching TRBD2 (5 bases). The germline gives CDR1 DFQATT, CDR2 SNEGSKA (reference sequence). This CDR3 comprises 16 residues. Trimming removed 0 bases from V and 0 bases from J, with 15 bases in between. Here the CDR3 DNA reads TGCAGTGCTAGAGAGAGTACTAGACCTTTCTCCTACGAGCAGTACTTC. Translation gives CSARESTRPFSYEQYF.

This chain connects TRBV7-2 to TRBJ2-7; D uncertain. The V gene's germline CDR1 is SGHTA and CDR2 FQGNSA. CDR3 size: 15 residues. Trimming removed 6 bases from V and 3 bases from J, with 18 bases in between. The CDR3 nucleotides are TGTGCCAGCAGACCCGCCCTTGGCCCCGGCTACGAGCAGTACTTC. Translating it yields CASRPALGPGYEQYF.

This clonotype occurred a few times. The chain links TRBV9 to TRBJ2-7, with a tentative D call TRBD1 (6 bases). The CDR3 extends over 14 amino acids. In germline, CDR1 is SGDLS, CDR2 YYNGEE. The V and J ends lost 0 bases and 0 bases respectively, with 7 bases between them. The CDR3 spells CASSVVDSSYEQYF. CDR3 nucleotide sequence: TGTGCCAGCAGCGTAGTGGACAGCTCCTACGAGCAGTACTTC.

The CDR3 region has the DNA TGTGCCAGCTCAGAAGGGACAGCTAATGAAAAACTGTTTTTT. It encodes CASSEGTANEKLFF. The rearrangement joins TRBV18 to TRBJ1-4; 7 bases are a match to TRBD1. CDR1 KGHSH and CDR2 LQKENI come from the germline V gene. This CDR3 has 14 amino acids. Trimming removed 5 bases from V and 3 bases from J; junction bases left unmatched: 3.

The chain combines TRBV7-3 with TRBJ2-3, with a tentative D call TRBD2 (6 bases). Germline V gene sequence: CDR1 SGHTA, CDR2 FQGTGA. CDR3 size: 17 residues. V gave up 2 bases and J gave up 2 bases, with 17 bases separating them. CDR3 region: CASSLYVSAGFTDTQYF. The CDR3, as DNA: TGTGCCAGCAGCTTATACGTGTCGGCGGGGTTCACAGATACGCAGTATTTT.